This entry features one T cell receptor beta chain sequence. Random hexamers were used to reverse transcribe 0.5 to 1 ug of RNA. The TCR beta CDR3 was amplified by immunoSEQ multiplex PCR across 54 Vbeta, 13 Jbeta. TCRdb fed the immunoSEQ multiplex PCR reads into MiXCR, producing one record per CDR3 protein. The data hold 130,000 or so distinct CDR3 sequences, with roughly 80% observed a single time. These data come from a study of CD8 T cells in Susac syndrome. After removal of 6 bases from V and 6 bases from J, the junction contained 5 bases not matched to a gene. The CDR3 loop spans 15 amino acids. Sequencing of TCR beta covered CD8+ and CD4+ T cells obtained from blood. The study used treatment-naive patients who had stable or active relapsing-remitting disease as multiple sclerosis controls. The CD8+ and CD4+ T cells were negatively isolated, with the TEMRA cells enriched by FACS.

The sequenced sample was CD8+ T cells from PBMCs. The receptor was isolated from a human donor with multiple sclerosis. This chain uses TRBV12-3 or TRBV12-4 with TRBJ2-3, with TRBD2 identical over 14 bases. The CDR3 DNA reads as TGTGCCAGCAGCTGGACTAGCGGGGGGTCCGATACGCAGTATTTT. Translated: CASSWTSGGSDTQYF.